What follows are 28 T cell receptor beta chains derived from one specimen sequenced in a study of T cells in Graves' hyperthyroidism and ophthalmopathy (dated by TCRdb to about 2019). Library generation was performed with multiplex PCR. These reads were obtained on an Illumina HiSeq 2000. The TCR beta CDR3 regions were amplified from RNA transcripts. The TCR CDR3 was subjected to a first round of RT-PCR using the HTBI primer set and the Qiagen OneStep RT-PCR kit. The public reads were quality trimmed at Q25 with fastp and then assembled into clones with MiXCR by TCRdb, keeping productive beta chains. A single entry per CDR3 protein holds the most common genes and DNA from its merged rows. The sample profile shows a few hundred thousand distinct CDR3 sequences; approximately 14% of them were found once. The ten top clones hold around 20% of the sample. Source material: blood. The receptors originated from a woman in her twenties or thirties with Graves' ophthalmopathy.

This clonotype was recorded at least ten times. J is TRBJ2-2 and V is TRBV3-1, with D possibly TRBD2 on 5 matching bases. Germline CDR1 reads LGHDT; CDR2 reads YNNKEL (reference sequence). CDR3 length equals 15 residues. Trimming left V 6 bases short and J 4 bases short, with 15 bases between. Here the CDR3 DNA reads TGTGCCAGCAGAACAAGGGAGCTGGGCACCGGGGAGCTGTTTTTT. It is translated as CASRTRELGTGELFF.

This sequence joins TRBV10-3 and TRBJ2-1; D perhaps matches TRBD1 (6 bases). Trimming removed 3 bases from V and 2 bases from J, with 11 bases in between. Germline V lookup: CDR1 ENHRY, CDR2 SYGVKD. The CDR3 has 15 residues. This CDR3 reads CAISETGSTYNEQFF. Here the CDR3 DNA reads TGTGCCATCAGTGAAACAGGGTCGACCTACAATGAGCAGTTCTTC.

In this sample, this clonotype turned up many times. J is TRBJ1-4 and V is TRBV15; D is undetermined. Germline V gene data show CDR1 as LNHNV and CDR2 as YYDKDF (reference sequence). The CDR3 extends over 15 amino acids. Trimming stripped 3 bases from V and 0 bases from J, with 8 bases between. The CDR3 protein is CATSSISATNEKLFF. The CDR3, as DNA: TGTGCCACCAGCAGCATCTCTGCAACTAATGAAAAACTGTTTTTT.

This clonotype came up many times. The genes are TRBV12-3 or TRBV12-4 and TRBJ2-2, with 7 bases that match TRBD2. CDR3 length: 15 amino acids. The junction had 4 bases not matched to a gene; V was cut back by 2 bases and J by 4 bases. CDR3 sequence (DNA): TGTGCCAGCAGTTTAAGCGGGGCCCTCACCGGGGAGCTGTTTTTT. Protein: CASSLSGALTGELFF.

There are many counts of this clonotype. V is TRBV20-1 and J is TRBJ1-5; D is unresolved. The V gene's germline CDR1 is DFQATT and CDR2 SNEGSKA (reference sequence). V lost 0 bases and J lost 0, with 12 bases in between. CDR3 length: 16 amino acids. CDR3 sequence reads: CSARDLGSTSNQPQHF. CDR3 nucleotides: TGCAGTGCTAGAGATCTTGGGAGTACTAGCAATCAGCCCCAGCATTTT.

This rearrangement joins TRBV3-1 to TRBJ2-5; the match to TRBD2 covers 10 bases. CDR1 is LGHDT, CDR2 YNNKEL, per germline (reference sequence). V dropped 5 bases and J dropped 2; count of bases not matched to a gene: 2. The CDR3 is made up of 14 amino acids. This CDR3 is CASSALAGQETQYF. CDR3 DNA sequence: TGTGCCAGCAGCGCACTAGCGGGGCAAGAGACCCAGTACTTC.

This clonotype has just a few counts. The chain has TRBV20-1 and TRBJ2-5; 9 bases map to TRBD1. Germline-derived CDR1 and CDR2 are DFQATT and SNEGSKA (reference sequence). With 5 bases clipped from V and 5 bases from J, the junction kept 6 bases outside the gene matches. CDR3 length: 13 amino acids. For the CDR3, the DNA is TGCAGTGCTCACAGGGGGCGCTGGGAGACCCAGTACTTC. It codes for CSAHRGRWETQYF.

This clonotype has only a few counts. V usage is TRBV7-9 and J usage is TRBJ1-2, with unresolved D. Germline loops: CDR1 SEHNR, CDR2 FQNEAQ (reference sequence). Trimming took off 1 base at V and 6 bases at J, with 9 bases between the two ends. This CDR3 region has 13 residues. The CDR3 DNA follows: TGTGCCAGCAGCTTAGGACGGGAGAATGGCTACACCTTC. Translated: CASSLGRENGYTF.

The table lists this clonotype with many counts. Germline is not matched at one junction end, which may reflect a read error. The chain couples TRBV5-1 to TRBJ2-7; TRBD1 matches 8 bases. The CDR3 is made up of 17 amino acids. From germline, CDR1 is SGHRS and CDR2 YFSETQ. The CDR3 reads CASRWGSSGGVSCEQYF. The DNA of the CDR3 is TGCGCCAGCAGATGGGGGAGTTCAGGGGGCGTCTCCTGCGAGCAGTACTTC.

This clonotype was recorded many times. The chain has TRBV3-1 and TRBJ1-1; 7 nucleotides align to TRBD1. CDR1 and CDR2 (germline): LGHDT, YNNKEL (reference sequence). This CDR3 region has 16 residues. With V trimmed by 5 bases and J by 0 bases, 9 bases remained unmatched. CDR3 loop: CASSDTGAFMNTEAFF. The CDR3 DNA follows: TGTGCCAGCAGCGATACAGGGGCCTTCATGAACACTGAAGCTTTCTTT.

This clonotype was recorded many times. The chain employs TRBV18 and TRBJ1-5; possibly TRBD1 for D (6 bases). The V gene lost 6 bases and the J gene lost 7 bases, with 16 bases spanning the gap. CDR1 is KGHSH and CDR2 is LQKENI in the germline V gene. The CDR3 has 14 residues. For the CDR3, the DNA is TGTGCCAGCTCTCGCAGACAGGATAGACAGCCCCAGCATTTT. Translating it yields CASSRRQDRQPQHF. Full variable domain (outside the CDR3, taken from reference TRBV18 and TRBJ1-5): NAGVMQNPRHLVRRRGQEARLRCSPMKGHSHVYWYRQLPEEGLKFMVYLQKENIIDESGMPKERFSAEFPKEGPSILRIQQVVRGDSAAYFCASSRRQDRQPQHFGDGTRLSIL.

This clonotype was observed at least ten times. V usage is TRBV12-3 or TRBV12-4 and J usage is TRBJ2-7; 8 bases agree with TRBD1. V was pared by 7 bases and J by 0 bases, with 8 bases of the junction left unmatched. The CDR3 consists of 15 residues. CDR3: CASTTGQGYSYEQYF. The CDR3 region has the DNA TGTGCCAGCACTACTGGACAGGGTTACTCCTACGAGCAGTACTTC.

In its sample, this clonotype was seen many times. The CDR3 bases are TGTGCCAGCAGCAGTGCGGGTCCATCCTACGAGCAGTACTTC. As protein: CASSSAGPSYEQYF. V usage is TRBV7-3 and J usage is TRBJ2-7; D is perhaps TRBD2 (5 bases). The V gene lost 5 bases and the J gene lost 1 base, with 12 bases spanning the gap. Germline CDR1 reads SGHTA; CDR2 reads FQGTGA. This CDR3 has 14 residues.

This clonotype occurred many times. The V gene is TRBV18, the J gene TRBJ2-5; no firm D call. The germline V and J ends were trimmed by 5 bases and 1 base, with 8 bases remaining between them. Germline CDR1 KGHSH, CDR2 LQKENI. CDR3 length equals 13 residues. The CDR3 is CASSDNIQETQYF. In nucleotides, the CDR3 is TGTGCCAGCTCAGACAACATCCAAGAGACCCAGTACTTC.

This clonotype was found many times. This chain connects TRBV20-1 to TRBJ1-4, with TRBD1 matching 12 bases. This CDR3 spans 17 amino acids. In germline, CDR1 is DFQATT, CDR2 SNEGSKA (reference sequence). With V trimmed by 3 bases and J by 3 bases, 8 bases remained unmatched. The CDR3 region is CSARGDRGQRANEKLFF. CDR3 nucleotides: TGCAGTGCTAGGGGGGACAGGGGGCAAAGGGCTAATGAAAAACTGTTTTTT.

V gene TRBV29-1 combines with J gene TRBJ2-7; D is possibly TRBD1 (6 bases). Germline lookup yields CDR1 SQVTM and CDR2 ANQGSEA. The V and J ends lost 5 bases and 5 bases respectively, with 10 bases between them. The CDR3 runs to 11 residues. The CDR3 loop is CSVTGLNEQYF. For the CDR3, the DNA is TGCAGCGTTACAGGGTTGAACGAGCAGTACTTC.

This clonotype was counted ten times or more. The CDR3 loop reads CSARSLYYEQYF. The CDR3 nucleotides read TGCAGTGCTAGATCCTTATACTACGAGCAGTACTTC. This rearrangement joins TRBV20-1 to TRBJ2-7; D unresolved. Looked up from germline, CDR1 is DFQATT and CDR2 is SNEGSKA (reference sequence). Deletions cut 2 bases from V and 3 bases from J, with 8 bases between. This CDR3 is 12 amino acids long.

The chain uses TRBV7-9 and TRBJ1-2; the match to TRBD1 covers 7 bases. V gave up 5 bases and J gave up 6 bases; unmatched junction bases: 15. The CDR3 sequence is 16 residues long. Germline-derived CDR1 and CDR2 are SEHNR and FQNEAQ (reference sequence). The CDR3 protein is CASSTGRQGVQHGYTF. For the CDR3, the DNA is TGTGCCAGCAGCACGGGAAGACAGGGAGTTCAGCATGGCTACACCTTC.

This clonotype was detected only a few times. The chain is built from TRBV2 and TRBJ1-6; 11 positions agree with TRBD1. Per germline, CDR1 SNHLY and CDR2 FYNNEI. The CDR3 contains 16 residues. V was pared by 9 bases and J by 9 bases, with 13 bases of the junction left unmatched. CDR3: CASQWGTGGRGSPLHF. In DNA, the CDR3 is TGTGCCAGTCAGTGGGGGACAGGGGGAAGAGGTTCACCCCTCCACTTT.

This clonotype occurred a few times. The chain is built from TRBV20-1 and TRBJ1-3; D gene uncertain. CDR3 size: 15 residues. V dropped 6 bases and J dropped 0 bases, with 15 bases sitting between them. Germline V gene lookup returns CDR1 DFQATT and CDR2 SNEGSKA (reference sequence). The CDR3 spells CSARGVADSGNTIYF. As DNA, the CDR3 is TGCAGTGCCCGCGGGGTAGCGGACTCTGGAAACACCATATATTTT.

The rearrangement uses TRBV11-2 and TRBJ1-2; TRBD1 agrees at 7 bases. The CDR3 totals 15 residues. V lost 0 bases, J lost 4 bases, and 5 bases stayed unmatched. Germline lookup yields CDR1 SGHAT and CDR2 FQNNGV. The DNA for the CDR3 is TGTGCCAGCAGCTTAGAGAGGACAGGAACCTATGGCTACACCTTC. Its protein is CASSLERTGTYGYTF.

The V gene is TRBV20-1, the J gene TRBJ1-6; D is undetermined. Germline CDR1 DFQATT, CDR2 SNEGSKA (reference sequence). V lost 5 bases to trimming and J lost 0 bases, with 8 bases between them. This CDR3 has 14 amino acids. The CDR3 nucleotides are TGCAGTGCTGGATTTTCCTCCTATAATTCACCCCTCCACTTT. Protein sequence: CSAGFSSYNSPLHF.

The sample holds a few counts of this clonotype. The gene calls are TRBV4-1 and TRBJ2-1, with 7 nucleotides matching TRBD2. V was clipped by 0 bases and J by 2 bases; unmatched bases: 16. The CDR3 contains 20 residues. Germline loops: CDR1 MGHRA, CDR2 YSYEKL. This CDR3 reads CASSQEFFPSGAPPYNEQFF. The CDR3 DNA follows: TGCGCCAGCAGCCAAGAGTTCTTTCCCAGCGGGGCGCCTCCCTACAATGAGCAGTTCTTC.

The CDR3 spells CSAWTGINEKLFF. Written as DNA, the CDR3 is TGCAGTGCTTGGACAGGGATTAATGAAAAACTGTTTTTT. This sequence joins TRBV20-1 and TRBJ1-4; 8 nucleotides align to TRBD1. With V trimmed by 5 bases and J by 4 bases, 3 bases remained unmatched. This CDR3 region has 13 residues. Germline CDR1 and CDR2: DFQATT and SNEGSKA (reference sequence).

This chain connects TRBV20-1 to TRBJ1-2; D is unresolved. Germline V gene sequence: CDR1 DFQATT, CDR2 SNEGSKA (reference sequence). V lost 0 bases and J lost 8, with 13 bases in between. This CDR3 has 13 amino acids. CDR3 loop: CSARDVPGQGYTF. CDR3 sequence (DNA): TGCAGTGCTAGAGATGTTCCCGGCCAGGGCTACACCTTC.

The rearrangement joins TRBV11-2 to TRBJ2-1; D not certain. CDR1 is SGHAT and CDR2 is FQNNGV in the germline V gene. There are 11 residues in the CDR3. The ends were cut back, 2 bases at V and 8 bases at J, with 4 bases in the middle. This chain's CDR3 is CASSLSDEQFF. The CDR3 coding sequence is TGTGCCAGCAGCTTAAGCGATGAGCAGTTCTTC.

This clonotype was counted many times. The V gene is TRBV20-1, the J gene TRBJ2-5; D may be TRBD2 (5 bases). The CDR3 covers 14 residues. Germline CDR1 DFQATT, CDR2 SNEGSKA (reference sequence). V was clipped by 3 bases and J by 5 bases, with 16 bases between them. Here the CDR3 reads CSARDGVVFETQYF. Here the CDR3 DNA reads TGCAGTGCTAGGGACGGGGTGGTTTTTGAGACCCAGTACTTC.

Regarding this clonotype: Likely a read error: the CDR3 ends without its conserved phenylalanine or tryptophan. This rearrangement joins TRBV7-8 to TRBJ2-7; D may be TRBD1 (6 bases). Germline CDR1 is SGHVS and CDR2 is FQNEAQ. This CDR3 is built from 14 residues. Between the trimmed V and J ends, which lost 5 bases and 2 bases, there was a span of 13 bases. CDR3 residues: CASSTRTAAYEQYL. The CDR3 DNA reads TGTGCCAGCAGCACCCGGACAGCTGCCTACGAGCAGTACCTC.